This TCR beta chain was observed in a study of blood T cell repertoires in COVID-19 (dated by TCRdb to about 2020). Background on the whole study: Samples from collaborators originated in the United States, Italy and Spain and spanned both the acute and convalescent phases of COVID-19. Where available, HLA class I and class II types were taken from metadata supplied by the sample provider and were not determined by assay-based typing. The repertoires were released in a freely available public database intended as a resource for research on the immune response to SARS-CoV-2. The dataset comprised deeply sampled blood TCRbeta repertoires from subjects exposed to, actively infected with, or recovered from COVID-19. The samples were drawn from the first 160 participants of the ongoing ImmuneRACE study and from some 1,300 subjects provided by 6 global collaborators. The material from the prospective study consisted of cDNA or gDNA derived from T cells, B-cell-depleted T cells, or PBMCs. A de-identified subject ID, COVID-19 status, age in years and sex were almost always included in the sample metadata. Summary of the overall study and its limitations: The quantity of clinical and demographic metadata differed by source and by participant and was supplied without curation.

TCRbeta CDR3 regions were amplified from genomic DNA using the immunoSEQ Assay, a bias-controlled multiplex PCR. In the original analysis: Nucleated cell counts per sample were estimated from amplification of reference gene primers within the assay. Sequence reads were collapsed and filtered to measure the absolute abundance of every unique TCRbeta CDR3 rearrangement. For each sample, productive Simpson clonality was calculated by taking the square root of Simpson's diversity index across productive rearrangements. TCRdb carries this immuneACCESS record with in-frame sequences only. Its versions omit some clonotypes, under half of them owing to an unresolved V gene in the studies checked, with the rest unexplained. V, J and clone size reflect that table, while D and trimming were determined from the DNA. Within this sample are 210,000 or so clones, with about nine tenths of them counted one time only. The ten biggest clones cover about 2.2% of the sample.

Comment on this clone: Its antigen is currently not known. The sample holds no much larger clone one base away, and base qualities are not on file.

Whole blood was collected in K2EDTA tubes by collaborating institutions according to the institutions' own protocols. Collaborator samples were shipped for TCRbeta analysis as frozen whole blood, isolated PBMCs, or DNA extracted from either sample type. This TCR was recovered from a woman between 45 and 60 years old with acute or convalescent COVID-19. The sequenced sample was peripheral blood.

The CDR3 is CASSLDRGTASSYNEQFF. The DNA reads TGTGCCAGCAGCTTAGATAGGGGGACAGCGTCCTCCTACAATGAGCAGTTCTTC. The chain is assembled from TRBV11-2 and TRBJ2-1, with 7 bases aligning to TRBD1. For CDR1 and CDR2, the germline V gene lists SGHAT and FQNNGV. V is pruned by 0 bases and J by 0 bases, leaving 8 bases of the junction without a gene match. Including cysteine and phenylalanine, the CDR3 has 18 amino acids. The DNA shown is the 54-base CDR3, in frame from base 1.